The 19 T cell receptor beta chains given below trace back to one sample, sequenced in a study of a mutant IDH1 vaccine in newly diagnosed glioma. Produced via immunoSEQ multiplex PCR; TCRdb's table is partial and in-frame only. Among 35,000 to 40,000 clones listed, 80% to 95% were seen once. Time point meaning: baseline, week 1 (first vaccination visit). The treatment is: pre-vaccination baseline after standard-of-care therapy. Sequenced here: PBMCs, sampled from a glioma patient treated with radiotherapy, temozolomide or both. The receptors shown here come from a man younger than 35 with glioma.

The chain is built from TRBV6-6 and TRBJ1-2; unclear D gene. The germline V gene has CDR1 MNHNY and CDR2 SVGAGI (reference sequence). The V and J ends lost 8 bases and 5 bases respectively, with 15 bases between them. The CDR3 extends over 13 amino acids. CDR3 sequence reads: CASGPPQKYGYTF. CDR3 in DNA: TGTGCCAGCGGGCCGCCCCAGAAATATGGCTACACCTTC.

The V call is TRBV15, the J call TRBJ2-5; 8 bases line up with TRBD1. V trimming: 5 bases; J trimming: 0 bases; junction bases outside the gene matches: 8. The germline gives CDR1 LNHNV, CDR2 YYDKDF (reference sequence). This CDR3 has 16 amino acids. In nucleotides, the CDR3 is TGTGCCACCAGCGCCCGGGACAGGATGTACCAAGAGACCCAGTACTTC. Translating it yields CATSARDRMYQETQYF.

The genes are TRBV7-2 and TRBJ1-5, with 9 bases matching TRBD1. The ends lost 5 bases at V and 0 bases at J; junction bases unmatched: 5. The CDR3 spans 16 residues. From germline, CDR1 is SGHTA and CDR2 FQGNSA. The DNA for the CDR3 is TGTGCCAGCAGCCAAACAGGGGGCTATAGCAATCAGCCCCAGCATTTT. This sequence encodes CASSQTGGYSNQPQHF.

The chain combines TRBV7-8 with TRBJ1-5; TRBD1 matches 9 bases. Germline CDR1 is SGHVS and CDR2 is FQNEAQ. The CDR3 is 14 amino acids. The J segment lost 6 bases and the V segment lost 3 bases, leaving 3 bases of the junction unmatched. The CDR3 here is CASSFGTGSQPQHF. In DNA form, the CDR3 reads TGTGCCAGCAGCTTCGGGACAGGGAGTCAGCCCCAGCATTTT.

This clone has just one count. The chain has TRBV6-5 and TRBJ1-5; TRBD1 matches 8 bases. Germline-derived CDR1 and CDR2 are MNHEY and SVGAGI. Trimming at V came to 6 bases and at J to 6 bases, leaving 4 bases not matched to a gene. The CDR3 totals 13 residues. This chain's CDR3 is CASRDRDTQPQHF. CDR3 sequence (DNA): TGTGCCAGCAGGGACAGGGACACTCAGCCCCAGCATTTT.

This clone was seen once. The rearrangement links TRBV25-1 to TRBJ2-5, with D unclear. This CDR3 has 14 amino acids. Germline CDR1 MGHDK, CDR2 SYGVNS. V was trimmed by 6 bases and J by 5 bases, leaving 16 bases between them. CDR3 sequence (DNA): TGTGCCAGCAGAGCCTGGGGAACATCGGAGACCCAGTACTTC. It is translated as CASRAWGTSETQYF.

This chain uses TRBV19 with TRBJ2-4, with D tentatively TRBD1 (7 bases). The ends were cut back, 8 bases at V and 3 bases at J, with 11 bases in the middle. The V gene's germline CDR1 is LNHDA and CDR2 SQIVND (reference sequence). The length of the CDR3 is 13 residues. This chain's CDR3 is CASRQGGKNIQYF. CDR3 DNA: TGTGCCAGTCGGCAGGGGGGCAAAAACATTCAGTACTTC.

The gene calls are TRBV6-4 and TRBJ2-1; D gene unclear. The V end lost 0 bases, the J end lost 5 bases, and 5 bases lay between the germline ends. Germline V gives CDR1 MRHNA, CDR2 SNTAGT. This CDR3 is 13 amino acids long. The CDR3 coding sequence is TGTGCCAGCAGTGACTCTCCCCACAATGAGCAGTTCTTC. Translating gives CASSDSPHNEQFF.

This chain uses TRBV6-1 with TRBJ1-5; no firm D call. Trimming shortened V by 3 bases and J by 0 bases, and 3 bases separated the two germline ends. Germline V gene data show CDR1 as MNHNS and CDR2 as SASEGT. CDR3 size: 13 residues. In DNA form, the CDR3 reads TGTGCCAGCAGTGACAGTAGCAATCAGCCCCAGCATTTT. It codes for CASSDSSNQPQHF.

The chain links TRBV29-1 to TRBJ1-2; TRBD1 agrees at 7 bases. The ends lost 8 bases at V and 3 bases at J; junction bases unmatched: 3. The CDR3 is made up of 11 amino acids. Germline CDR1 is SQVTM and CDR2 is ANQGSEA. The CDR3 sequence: CSRQGDYGYTF. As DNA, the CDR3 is TGCAGCAGGCAGGGGGACTATGGCTACACCTTC.

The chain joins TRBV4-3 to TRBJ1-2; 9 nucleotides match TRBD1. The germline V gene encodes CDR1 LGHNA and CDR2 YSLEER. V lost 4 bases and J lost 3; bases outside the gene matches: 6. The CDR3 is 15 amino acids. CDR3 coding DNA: TGCGCCAGCAGCCTAGGGACAGGGACTGACTATGGCTACACCTTC. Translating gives CASSLGTGTDYGYTF.

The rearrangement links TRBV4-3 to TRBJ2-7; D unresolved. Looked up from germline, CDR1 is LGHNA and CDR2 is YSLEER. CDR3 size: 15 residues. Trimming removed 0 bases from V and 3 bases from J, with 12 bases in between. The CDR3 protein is CASSQEDGLYYEQYF. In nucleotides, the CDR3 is TGCGCCAGCAGCCAAGAAGATGGTTTGTACTACGAGCAGTACTTC.

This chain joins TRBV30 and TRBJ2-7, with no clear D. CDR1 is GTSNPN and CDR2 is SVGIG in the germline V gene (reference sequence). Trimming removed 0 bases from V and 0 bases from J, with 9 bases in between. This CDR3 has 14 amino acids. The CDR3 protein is CAWSVSDLSYEQYF. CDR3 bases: TGTGCCTGGAGTGTCTCGGACCTCTCCTACGAGCAGTACTTC.

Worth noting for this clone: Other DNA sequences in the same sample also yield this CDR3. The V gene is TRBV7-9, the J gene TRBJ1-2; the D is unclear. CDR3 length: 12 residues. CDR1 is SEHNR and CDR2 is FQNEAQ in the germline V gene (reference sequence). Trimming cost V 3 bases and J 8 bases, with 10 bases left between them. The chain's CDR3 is CASSLGGAGYTF. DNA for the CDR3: TGTGCCAGCAGCTTGGGCGGTGCGGGCTACACCTTC. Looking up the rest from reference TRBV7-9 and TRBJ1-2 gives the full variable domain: DTGVSQNPRHKITKRGQNVTFRCDPISEHNRLYWYRQTLGQGPEFLTYFQNEAQLEKSRLLSDRFSAERPKGSFSTLEIQRTEQGDSAMYLCASSLGGAGYTFGSGTRLTVV.

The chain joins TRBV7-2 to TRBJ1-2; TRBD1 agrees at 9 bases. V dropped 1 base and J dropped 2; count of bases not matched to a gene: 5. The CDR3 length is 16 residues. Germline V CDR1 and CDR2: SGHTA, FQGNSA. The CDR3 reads CASSLGGTGGNYGYTF. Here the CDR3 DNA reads TGTGCCAGCAGCTTAGGGGGAACAGGGGGCAACTATGGCTACACCTTC.

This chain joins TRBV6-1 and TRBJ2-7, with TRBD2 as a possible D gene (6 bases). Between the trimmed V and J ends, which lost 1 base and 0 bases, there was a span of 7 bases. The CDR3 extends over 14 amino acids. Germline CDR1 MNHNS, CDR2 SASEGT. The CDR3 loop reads CASSEGGISYEQYF. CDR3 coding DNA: TGTGCCAGCAGTGAAGGCGGGATCTCCTACGAGCAGTACTTC.

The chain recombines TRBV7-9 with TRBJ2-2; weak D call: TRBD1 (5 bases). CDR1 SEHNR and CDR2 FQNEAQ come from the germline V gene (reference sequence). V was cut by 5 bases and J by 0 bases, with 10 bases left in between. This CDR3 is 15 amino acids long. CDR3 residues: CASSPTDPNTGELFF. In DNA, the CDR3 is TGTGCCAGCAGCCCGACAGACCCGAACACCGGGGAGCTGTTTTTT.

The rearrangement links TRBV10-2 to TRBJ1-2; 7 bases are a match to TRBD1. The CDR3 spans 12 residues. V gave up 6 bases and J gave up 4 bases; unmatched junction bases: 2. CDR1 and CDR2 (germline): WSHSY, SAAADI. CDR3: CASRRDSYGYTF. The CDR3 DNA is TGCGCCAGCAGGAGGGACAGCTATGGCTACACCTTC.

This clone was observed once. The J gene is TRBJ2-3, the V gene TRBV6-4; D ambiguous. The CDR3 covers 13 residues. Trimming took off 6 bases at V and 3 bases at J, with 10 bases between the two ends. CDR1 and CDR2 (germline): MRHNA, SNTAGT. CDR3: CASSLVVTDTQYF. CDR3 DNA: TGTGCCAGCAGCTTGGTTGTAACAGATACGCAGTATTTT.